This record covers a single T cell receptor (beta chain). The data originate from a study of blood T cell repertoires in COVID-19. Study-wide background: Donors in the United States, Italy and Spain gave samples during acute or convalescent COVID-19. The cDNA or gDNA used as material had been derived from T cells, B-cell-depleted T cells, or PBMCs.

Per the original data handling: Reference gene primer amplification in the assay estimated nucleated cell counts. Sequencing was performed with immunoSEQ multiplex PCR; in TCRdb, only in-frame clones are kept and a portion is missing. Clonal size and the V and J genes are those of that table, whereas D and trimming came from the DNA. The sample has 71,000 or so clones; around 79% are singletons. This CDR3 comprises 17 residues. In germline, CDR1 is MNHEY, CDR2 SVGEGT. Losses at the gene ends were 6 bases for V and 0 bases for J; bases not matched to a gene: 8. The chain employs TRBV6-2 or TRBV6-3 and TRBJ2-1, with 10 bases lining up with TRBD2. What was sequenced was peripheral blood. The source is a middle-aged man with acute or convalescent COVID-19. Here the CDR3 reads CASSRTSGRDSYNEQFF. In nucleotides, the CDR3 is TGTGCCAGCAGCCGGACTAGCGGAAGAGACTCCTACAATGAGCAGTTCTTC.